Here is one T cell receptor (beta chain) with its context. This sample stems from a study of blood T cells in healthy people across ages. The germline V gene has CDR1 DFQATT and CDR2 SNEGSKA (reference sequence). V lost 2 bases, J lost 7 bases, and 15 bases lay in between. The CDR3 covers 14 residues. With a J-beta primer mix and a sample-barcoded 5' primer, a second PCR ran 7 to 11 cycles. Each CDR3 protein gets one entry after TCRdb re-called the 5' RACE reads with MiXCR. The top ten clones hold roughly 3.4% of a sample with 550,000 to 750,000 distinct CDR3 sequences, roughly 21% of them seen once. J is TRBJ2-4 and V is TRBV20-1; no clear D. The sequencing input was blood. The TCR was taken from a man aged 70-80 years in good health. In DNA, the CDR3 is TGCAGTGCTAGACTTGCGAGATATGGGAACATTCAGTACTTC. Protein product: CSARLARYGNIQYF.